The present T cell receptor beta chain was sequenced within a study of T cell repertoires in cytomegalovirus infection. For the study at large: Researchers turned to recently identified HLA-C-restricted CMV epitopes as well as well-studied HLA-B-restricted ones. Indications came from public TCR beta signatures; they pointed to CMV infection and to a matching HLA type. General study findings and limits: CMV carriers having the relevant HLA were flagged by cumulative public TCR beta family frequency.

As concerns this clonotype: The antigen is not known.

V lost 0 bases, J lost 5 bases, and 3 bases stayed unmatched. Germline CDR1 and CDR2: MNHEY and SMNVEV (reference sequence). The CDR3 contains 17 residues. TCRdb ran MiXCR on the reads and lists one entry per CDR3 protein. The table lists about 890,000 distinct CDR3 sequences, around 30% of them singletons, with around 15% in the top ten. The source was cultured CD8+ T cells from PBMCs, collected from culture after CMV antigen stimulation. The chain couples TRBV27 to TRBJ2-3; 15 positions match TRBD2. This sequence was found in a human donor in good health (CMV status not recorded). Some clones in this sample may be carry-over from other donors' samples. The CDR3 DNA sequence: TGTGCCAGCAGTTTATCCGGACTAGCGGGGGGGCAAGATACGCAGTATTTT. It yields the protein CASSLSGLAGGQDTQYF.